The 15 T cell receptor beta chains presented below share a single source sample, sequenced in a study of shared clonotypes between healthy human individuals. The table came from immunoSEQ multiplex PCR; TCRdb's copy has only in-frame clones and leaves some out. The sample yields under 700,000 clones, approximately 95% seen once. CD8 cells regarded as naive lacked CD45RO, were positively chosen for CCR7, and omitted terminally differentiated effector memory CD45RA+ cells. The sequenced material came from naive CD8+ T cells sorted from blood. The receptors come from a young woman in good health.

This rearrangement joins TRBV25-1 to TRBJ2-5, with D tentatively TRBD2 (5 bases). The J call is uncertain, as TRBJ2-7 better fits the DNA end. The CDR3 covers 13 residues. CDR1 is MGHDK, CDR2 SYGVNS, per germline. The CDR3 region is CASSERGSYEQYF. The CDR3 region has the DNA TGTGCCAGCAGTGAGAGAGGGTCCTACGAGCAGTACTTC.

The chain links TRBV28 to TRBJ2-3; TRBD2 is a possible D gene (5 bases). The CDR3 covers 17 residues. Deletions cut 3 bases from V and 2 bases from J, with 18 bases between. CDR1 MDHEN and CDR2 SYDVKM come from the germline V gene. The CDR3 region is CASSFHGSVFFTDTQYF. CDR3 bases: TGTGCCAGCAGTTTTCATGGGAGTGTTTTTTTCACAGATACGCAGTATTTT.

This clone was counted once. This chain links TRBV2 with TRBJ1-1, with D maybe TRBD1 (6 bases). Germline CDR1 is SNHLY and CDR2 is FYNNEI. This CDR3 has 15 residues. Trimming shortened V by 6 bases and J by 7 bases, and 21 bases separated the two germline ends. CDR3 DNA: TGTGCCAGCAGGGGTTTTACGACAGGTGCTTTTGAAGCTTTCTTT. Protein product: CASRGFTTGAFEAFF.

This chain uses TRBV11-2 with TRBJ2-5; 13 bases match TRBD2. The end of the DNA aligns better with TRBJ2-7, so the J call may be wrong. CDR3 length: 15 amino acids. Germline CDR1 reads SGHAT; CDR2 reads FQNNGV. The CDR3 DNA reads as TGTGCCAGCAGCTCACTAGCGGGAGGGCCCAACGAGCAGTACTTC. Translated, it gives CASSSLAGGPNEQYF.

In its sample, this clone was seen once. This sequence joins TRBV19 and TRBJ2-7; unclear D gene. V gave up 6 bases and J gave up 3 bases, with 15 bases separating them. Germline-derived CDR1 and CDR2 are LNHDA and SQIVND (reference sequence). CDR3 size: 14 residues. CDR3 region: CASSPRAIYYEQYF. As DNA, the CDR3 is TGTGCCAGTAGCCCCCGAGCCATCTACTACGAGCAGTACTTC.

The rearrangement joins TRBV21-1 to TRBJ2-4. TRBV21-1 is noted as a pseudogene. The CDR3 covers 16 residues. This chain's CDR3 is CASTLRGANSKNIQYF. The CDR3 nucleotides are TGTGCCAGCACCCTGAGAGGGGCAAATTCCAAAAACATTCAGTACTTC.

The chain links TRBV4-2 to TRBJ2-7, with 8 nucleotides matching TRBD2. Germline CDR1 is LGHNA and CDR2 is YNFKEQ. The CDR3 extends over 17 amino acids. V lost 1 base and J lost 0; bases outside the gene matches: 8. CDR3: CASSQVGLGTSSYEQYF. In DNA form, the CDR3 reads TGTGCCAGCAGCCAAGTTGGTCTCGGGACTAGCTCCTACGAGCAGTACTTC.

This chain links TRBV12-5 with TRBJ2-3; D not certain. The V end was cut by 5 bases, the J end by 0 bases, with 3 bases between. The CDR3 totals 12 residues. Germline CDR1 is LGHNT and CDR2 is FRNRAP. The CDR3: CASGTSTDTQYF. CDR3 in DNA: TGTGCTAGTGGTACCAGCACAGATACGCAGTATTTT.

The chain links TRBV7-3 to TRBJ2-1; D might be TRBD2 (6 bases). Germline V gene sequence: CDR1 SGHTA, CDR2 FQGTGA. V was shortened by 4 bases and J by 4 bases, with 11 bases between the two germline ends. The length of the CDR3 is 14 residues. CDR3 amino acids: CASSSSGLYNEQFF. The CDR3 nucleotides are TGTGCCAGCAGCTCGAGCGGGCTTTACAATGAGCAGTTCTTC.

The sample holds one count of this clone. The chain uses TRBV2 and TRBJ2-5; D is perhaps TRBD1 (5 bases). The CDR3 consists of 15 residues. Trimming pared 8 bases from V and 4 bases from J, leaving 20 bases between. CDR1 is SNHLY and CDR2 is FYNNEI in the germline V gene. CDR3 loop: CASSPPPQGSETQYF. The CDR3 nucleotides read TGTGCCAGCTCCCCACCCCCTCAGGGTTCAGAGACCCAGTACTTC.

The chain links TRBV7-6 to TRBJ2-7; a weak D match, TRBD2 (6 bases). Looked up from germline, CDR1 is SGHVS and CDR2 is FNYEAQ. This CDR3 comprises 12 residues. V lost 5 bases, J lost 6 bases, and 11 bases lay in between. In nucleotides, the CDR3 is TGTGCCAGCAGCGCCCGGAGGGGCGAGCAGTACTTC. Amino acid sequence: CASSARRGEQYF.

V is TRBV13 and J is TRBJ1-3; D ambiguous. The V gene lost 0 bases and the J gene lost 1 base, with 7 bases spanning the gap. The CDR3 spans 15 residues. Germline-derived CDR1 and CDR2 are PRHDT and FYEKMQ (reference sequence). The CDR3 sequence is CASSLGSLSGNTIYF. The DNA of the CDR3 is TGTGCCAGCAGCTTAGGGTCCCTATCTGGAAACACCATATATTTT.

This chain connects TRBV27 to TRBJ2-6; a possible D gene is TRBD2 (6 bases). This CDR3 comprises 16 residues. Germline loops: CDR1 MNHEY, CDR2 SMNVEV (reference sequence). Trimming removed 6 bases at V and 1 base at J, with 13 bases between. CDR3 nucleotides: TGTGCCAGCAGGCTCCTCGGGGGATCTGGGGCCAACGTCCTGACTTTC. This translates into CASRLLGGSGANVLTF.

The rearrangement uses TRBV11-2 and TRBJ2-7, with 8 nucleotides matching TRBD2. The CDR3 spans 18 residues. CDR1 SGHAT and CDR2 FQNNGV come from the germline V gene. The V gene end was trimmed by 1 base and the J gene end by 6 bases; junction bases not matched to a gene: 17. CDR3 sequence reads: CASSLGDVGGLEVCEQYF. CDR3 sequence (DNA): TGTGCCAGCAGCTTAGGTGATGTGGGGGGACTAGAGGTCTGCGAGCAGTACTTC.

The J gene is TRBJ2-7, the V gene TRBV28; D possibly corresponds to TRBD1 (6 bases). Germline values: CDR1 MDHEN, CDR2 SYDVKM. Trimming cost V 4 bases and J 4 bases, with 17 bases left between them. CDR3 size: 15 residues. CDR3 nucleotide sequence: TGTGCCAGCAGTTCTCCCGCCAGGGGTGATTACGAGCAGTACTTC. It specifies CASSSPARGDYEQYF.